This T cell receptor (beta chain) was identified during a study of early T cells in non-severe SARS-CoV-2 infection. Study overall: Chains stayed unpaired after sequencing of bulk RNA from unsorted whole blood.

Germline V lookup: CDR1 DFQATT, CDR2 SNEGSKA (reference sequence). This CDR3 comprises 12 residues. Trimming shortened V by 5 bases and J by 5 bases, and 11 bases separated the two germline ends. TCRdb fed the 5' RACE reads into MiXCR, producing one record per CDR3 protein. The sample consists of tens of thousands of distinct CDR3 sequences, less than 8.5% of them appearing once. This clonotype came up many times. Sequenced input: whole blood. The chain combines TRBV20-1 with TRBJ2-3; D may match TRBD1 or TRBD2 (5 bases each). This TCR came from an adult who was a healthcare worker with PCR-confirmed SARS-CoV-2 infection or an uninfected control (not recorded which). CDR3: CSALVRGDTQYF. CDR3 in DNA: TGCAGTGCTCTCGTGAGGGGAGATACGCAGTATTTT.